The T cell receptor (beta chain) described here comes from a study of blood T cell repertoires in COVID-19. Background on the study: The cDNA or gDNA used as material had been derived from T cells, B-cell-depleted T cells, or PBMCs.

In the original analysis: Estimation of nucleated cell counts relied on the amplification of reference gene primers. Repertoires were generated with immunoSEQ multiplex PCR, while TCRdb's copy carries only in-frame clones and drops some. V and J calls and clone size are those listed in that table; D and trimming were worked out from the DNA. The data contain 110,000 to 150,000 clones, 70% to 90% of them seen just once; the ten biggest clones take up 5%. Trimming left V 1 base short and J 0 bases short, with 6 bases between. CDR1 SGHTA and CDR2 FQGNSA come from the germline V gene. The CDR3 spans 14 residues. Concerning this clone itself: In the same sample, other DNA sequences code for this CDR3.

This clonotype originated in a woman aged 50 to 60 with acute or convalescent COVID-19. Sequenced: peripheral blood. The J gene is TRBJ1-2, the V gene TRBV7-2; no clear D gene. CDR3 nucleotides: TGTGCCAGCAGCTTAGGGCCAGCTAACTATGGCTACACCTTC. It codes for CASSLGPANYGYTF.